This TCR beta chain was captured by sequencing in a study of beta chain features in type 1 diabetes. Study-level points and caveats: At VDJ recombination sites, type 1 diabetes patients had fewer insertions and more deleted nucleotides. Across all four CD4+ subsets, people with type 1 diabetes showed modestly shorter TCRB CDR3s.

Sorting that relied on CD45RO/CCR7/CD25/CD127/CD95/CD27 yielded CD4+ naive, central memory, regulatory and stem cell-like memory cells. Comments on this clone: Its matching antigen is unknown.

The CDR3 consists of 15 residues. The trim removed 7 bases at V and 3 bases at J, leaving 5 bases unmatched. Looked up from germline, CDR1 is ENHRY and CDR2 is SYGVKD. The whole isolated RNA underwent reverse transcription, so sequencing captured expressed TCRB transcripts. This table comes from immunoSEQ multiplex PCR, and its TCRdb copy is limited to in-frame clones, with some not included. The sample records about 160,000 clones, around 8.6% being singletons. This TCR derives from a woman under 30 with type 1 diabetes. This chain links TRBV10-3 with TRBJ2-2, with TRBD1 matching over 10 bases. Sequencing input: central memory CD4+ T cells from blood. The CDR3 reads CAITGTGEDTGELFF. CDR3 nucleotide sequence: TGTGCCATCACCGGGACAGGGGAGGACACCGGGGAGCTGTTTTTT.